This entry lists 19 T cell receptor beta chains sequenced from one sample in a study of control samples from healthy donors and cancer patients (dated by TCRdb to about 2020). The method behind the library was the immunoSEQ multiplex PCR assay. This immuneACCESS table, as held by TCRdb, lists in-frame sequences with V and J called but not all clones. Of the missing ones, under half trace to an unresolved V gene in checked studies; the others have no known cause. The sample data list roughly 160,000 clones, and roughly 95% of these were observed just once. The ten largest clones represent approximately 0.93% of the sample. Sequencing used blood. The receptor set was obtained from a woman in her twenties or thirties in good health.

This chain joins TRBV28 and TRBJ2-2, with 12 bases that match TRBD1. V trimming: 7 bases; J trimming: 5 bases; junction bases outside the gene matches: 23. The CDR3 contains 21 residues. CDR1 and CDR2 (germline): MDHEN, SYDVKM. CDR3 DNA: TGTGCCAGCACCCAAACAATCCCGGGACAGGGGGCTTTCCGGTGGACCGGGGAGCTGTTTTTT. Encoded protein: CASTQTIPGQGAFRWTGELFF.

The gene calls are TRBV6-5 and TRBJ1-5; D gene unclear. The CDR3 covers 14 residues. Germline values: CDR1 MNHEY, CDR2 SVGAGI. The V end was cut by 6 bases, the J end by 9 bases, with 18 bases between. The CDR3 loop is CASRFTQAPTPQHF. The CDR3 nucleotides are TGTGCCAGCAGGTTTACTCAAGCCCCTACGCCCCAGCATTTT.

CDR3 DNA: TGTGCCAGCAGACCTGGGGGGCGCGTCACTGAAGCTTTCTTT. It translates to CASRPGGRVTEAFF. V usage is TRBV28 and J usage is TRBJ1-1; the D gene is possibly TRBD1 (6 bases). In germline, CDR1 is MDHEN, CDR2 SYDVKM. V was cut by 6 bases and J by 4 bases, with 15 bases left in between. The CDR3 consists of 14 residues.

This chain joins TRBV19 and TRBJ1-2; D is ambiguous. Germline CDR1 and CDR2: LNHDA and SQIVND (reference sequence). Trimming shortened V by 4 bases and J by 4 bases, and 13 bases separated the two germline ends. The CDR3 is 14 amino acids. The CDR3 nucleotides read TGTGCCAGTAGTAACCTACAGTTCTTCTATGGCTACACCTTC. Translation gives CASSNLQFFYGYTF.

This chain links TRBV27 with TRBJ1-1; D remains unclear. V gave up 1 base and J gave up 11 bases, with 20 bases separating them. Germline V lookup: CDR1 MNHEY, CDR2 SMNVEV (reference sequence). The CDR3 has 15 amino acids. CDR3 sequence (DNA): TGTGCCAGCAGTTTATTCCCTATTGGACCAAACGAGGCTTTCTTT. This translates into CASSLFPIGPNEAFF.

This chain uses TRBV18 with TRBJ2-1; D may be TRBD1 (6 bases). The CDR3 is made up of 14 amino acids. The germline CDR1 and CDR2 sequences are KGHSH and LQKENI. V was shortened by 4 bases and J by 4 bases, with 11 bases between the two germline ends. The CDR3 nucleotides read TGTGCCAGCTCACAACAGGGAACTTACAATGAGCAGTTCTTC. Translating gives CASSQQGTYNEQFF. Filled out from reference TRBV18 and TRBJ2-1, the complete variable domain reads NAGVMQNPRHLVRRRGQEARLRCSPMKGHSHVYWYRQLPEEGLKFMVYLQKENIIDESGMPKERFSAEFPKEGPSILRIQQVVRGDSAAYFCASSQQGTYNEQFFGPGTRLTVL.

The chain uses TRBV29-1 and TRBJ2-4; D is perhaps TRBD1 (6 bases). Germline loops: CDR1 SQVTM, CDR2 ANQGSEA. Trimming shortened V by 4 bases and J by 7 bases, and 14 bases separated the two germline ends. The CDR3 totals 13 residues. The CDR3 spells CSVAGQLGNIQYF. Written as DNA, the CDR3 is TGCAGCGTTGCAGGACAGTTAGGGAACATTCAGTACTTC.

CDR3 residues: CASTLAGGIQETQYF. CDR3 in DNA: TGTGCCAGCACCCTAGCGGGAGGAATCCAAGAGACCCAGTACTTC. The V and J genes are TRBV3-1 (or the pseudogene TRBV3-2) and TRBJ2-5; 11 bases agree with TRBD2. The CDR3 covers 15 residues. V gave up 7 bases and J gave up 1 base; unmatched junction bases: 5. Germline V gene data show CDR1 as LGHDT and CDR2 as YNNKEL (reference sequence).

This chain uses TRBV28 with TRBJ2-3; 7 bases fit TRBD1. The CDR3 totals 13 residues. V trimming: 10 bases; J trimming: 3 bases; junction bases outside the gene matches: 7. Germline assignment: CDR1 MDHEN and CDR2 SYDVKM. The CDR3 DNA sequence: TGTGCCACCACAGGGGCCTATACAGATACGCAGTATTTT. As protein: CATTGAYTDTQYF.

V gene TRBV5-8 combines with J gene TRBJ2-7, with D possibly TRBD1 on 5 matching bases. V was pared by 4 bases and J by 1 base, with 9 bases between. In germline, CDR1 is SGHTS, CDR2 YDEGEE. This CDR3 comprises 13 residues. This CDR3 reads CASSRRVSYEQYF. The CDR3 DNA reads as TGTGCCAGCAGCCGCAGGGTTTCCTACGAGCAGTACTTC.

The genes are TRBV11-2 and TRBJ1-6, with 7 bases identical to TRBD1. CDR3 length: 16 amino acids. Germline loops: CDR1 SGHAT, CDR2 FQNNGV. With 5 bases clipped from V and 2 bases from J, the junction kept 6 bases outside the gene matches. CDR3 region: CASSALTGPYNSPLHF. The DNA for the CDR3 is TGTGCCAGCAGCGCCTTGACAGGGCCCTATAATTCACCCCTCCACTTT.

V usage is TRBV4-1 and J usage is TRBJ1-4, with D possibly matching TRBD1 (5 bases). The CDR3 totals 15 residues. V lost 3 bases and J 4 bases, leaving 12 bases between the germline ends. Germline assignment: CDR1 MGHRA and CDR2 YSYEKL. The CDR3 reads CASSHREGNNEKLFF. The CDR3 DNA is TGCGCCAGCAGCCATAGGGAGGGGAATAATGAAAAACTGTTTTTT.

The chain couples TRBV6-5 to TRBJ2-3; D may be TRBD1 or TRBD2 (5 bases each). V gave up 0 bases and J gave up 6 bases, with 10 bases separating them. CDR1 is MNHEY and CDR2 is SVGAGI in the germline V gene. This CDR3 contains 14 residues. The CDR3 bases are TGTGCCAGCAGTTACTCGGGGGTTCCGGATACGCAGTATTTT. This encodes CASSYSGVPDTQYF.

In regard to this clone: The junction departs from germline at one end; a sequencing error may be responsible. This chain links TRBV7-7 with TRBJ2-5; a weak D match, TRBD1 (6 bases). This CDR3 has 12 amino acids. CDR1 and CDR2 (germline): SSHAT, FNYEAQ (reference sequence). The DNA of the CDR3 is TGTGCTAGCAGCCCTACAGGGGAGACCCAGTACTTC. It encodes CASSPTGETQYF. Drawing the rest from reference TRBV7-7 and TRBJ2-5, the complete variable domain is GAGVSQSPRYKVTKRGQDVTLRCDPISSHATLYWYQQALGQGPEFLTYFNYEAQPDKSGLPSDRFSAERPEGSISTLTIQRTEQRDSAMYRCASSPTGETQYFGPGTRLLVL.

This clone was picked up one time. Other DNA sequences within the sample encode an identical CDR3. The chain recombines TRBV3-1 (or the pseudogene TRBV3-2) with TRBJ1-5; D not certain. Germline V gene sequence: CDR1 LGHDT, CDR2 YNNKEL (reference sequence). CDR3 length equals 13 residues. V lost 4 bases to trimming and J lost 6 bases, with 10 bases between them. This CDR3 reads CASSLRGGQPQHF. The CDR3 nucleotides are TGTGCCAGCAGCCTCAGAGGCGGTCAGCCCCAGCATTTT.

The V and J genes are TRBV25-1 and TRBJ2-1, with 11 bases fitting TRBD1. The CDR3 sequence is 14 residues long. V lost 6 bases to trimming and J lost 8 bases; unmatched junction nucleotides: 6. Germline-derived CDR1 and CDR2 are MGHDK and SYGVNS. The CDR3 DNA reads TGTGCCAGCAGCCGAGGACAGGGGGCATATGAGCAGTTCTTC. Protein: CASSRGQGAYEQFF.

This rearrangement joins TRBV4-2 to TRBJ2-7, with unresolved D. Germline assignment: CDR1 LGHNA and CDR2 YNFKEQ. Trimming cost V 1 base and J 0 bases, with 4 bases left between them. The CDR3 consists of 13 residues. The CDR3 DNA reads as TGTGCCAGCAGCCAAGGGAGCTCCTACGAGCAGTACTTC. Translating it yields CASSQGSSYEQYF.

The V call is TRBV7-9, the J call TRBJ1-1; possible D gene TRBD1, 6 bases. Germline CDR1 is SEHNR and CDR2 is FQNEAQ (reference sequence). The germline V and J ends were trimmed by 5 bases and 3 bases, with 16 bases remaining between them. The CDR3 contains 15 residues. The CDR3 sequence: CASSPGGASDTEAFF. DNA for the CDR3: TGTGCCAGCAGCCCCGGGGGGGCAAGTGACACTGAAGCTTTCTTT.

The chain uses TRBV7-9 and TRBJ2-6; no reliable D call. V was clipped by 3 bases and J by 3 bases, with 6 bases between them. This CDR3 comprises 14 residues. Germline V CDR1 and CDR2: SEHNR, FQNEAQ (reference sequence). CDR3 coding DNA: TGTGCCAGCAGCTTTTCGAGTGGGGCCAACGTCCTGACTTTC. Residues: CASSFSSGANVLTF. Full variable domain (missing parts from reference TRBV7-9 and TRBJ2-6): DTGVSQNPRHKITKRGQNVTFRCDPISEHNRLYWYRQTLGQGPEFLTYFQNEAQLEKSRLLSDRFSAERPKGSFSTLEIQRTEQGDSAMYLCASSFSSGANVLTFGAGSRLTVL.